The clone carrying this T cell receptor beta chain has a handful of counts. The sample carries other DNA sequences with the same CDR3. This sample was included in a study of shared clonotypes between healthy human individuals. The CDR3 contains 11 residues. V lost 0 bases to trimming and J lost 2 bases, with 1 base between them. The germline CDR1 and CDR2 sequences are DFQATT and SNEGSKA (reference sequence). Sequenced by immunoSEQ multiplex PCR; TCRdb stores in-frame clones only, minus some. The table lists about 980,000 clones, 60% to 85% of them singletons, with around 1.5% in the top ten. The sequenced sample consisted of memory CD4+ T cells sorted from blood. The subset is: CD45RA-negative fraction. The receptor's source is a man younger than 30 in good health. The V gene is TRBV20-1, the J gene TRBJ1-1, with no clear D. Here the CDR3 DNA reads TGCAGTGCTAGAGATAACACTGAAGCTTTCTTT. It specifies CSARDNTEAFF.